This TCR beta chain is from a study of beta chain features in type 1 diabetes. The overall study: Taken together, all samples contributed approximately 110,000,000 examined sorted cells. Study-wide results and caveats: Patients with Type 1 diabetes showed moderately but significantly shorter TCRB CDR3s in all four CD4+ subsets. Shorter templates might be favored by PCR, and equally so in patients and in controls.

The investigators reverse transcribed all of the isolated RNA, so they sequenced expressed TCRB transcripts. The assay was immunoSEQ multiplex PCR, and TCRdb's table has in-frame clones only and misses some. The table shows under 300,000 clones, with 25% to 35% occurring only once. Details on this clone: The antigen is not known.

J was trimmed by 3 bases and V by 0 bases; bases with no gene match: 5. The CDR3 totals 15 residues. Per germline, CDR1 WSHSY and CDR2 SAAADI. The chain couples TRBV10-2 to TRBJ2-7; the match to TRBD2 covers 7 bases. Sequencing input: central memory CD4+ T cells from blood. This clonotype was obtained from a man aged 25-45 years in good health. Here the CDR3 DNA reads TGCGCCAGCAGTGAGTCCAAGACTAGCAGCTACGAGCAGTACTTC. Its protein product is CASSESKTSSYEQYF.